This T cell receptor beta chain was sequenced in a study of chemoradiotherapy in HPV16-positive cancers (dated by TCRdb to between 2021 and 2023). Regarding the research as a whole: Candidate HPV-specific T-cell clones and common TCR motifs were defined through functional T-cell assays on cells from a couple of HPV16-positive patients. The study asked whether T-cell immunity against the HPV oncoproteins E6 and E7 changes during chemoradiotherapy and whether it affects survival. Next, the candidate HPV-specific TCRs and motifs were followed in TCR repertoires from around 92 patients with HPV-related cancers. The full study reports these points: In HPV16-positive patients, expansion of HPV-responsive T cells during chemoradiotherapy was associated with improved recurrence-free survival. The functional definition of HPV-specific T cells was derived from only a couple of HPV16-positive patients, and the survival association was reported for HPV16-positive patients. Expansion of candidate HPV-specific clones and E7-related TCR motifs was observed in the tumor microenvironment during treatment, whereas no such expansion was observed for non-HPV-specific T cells.

The method behind the library was the immunoSEQ multiplex PCR assay. TCRdb retrieved this table from immuneACCESS and kept in-frame rearrangements only. Not all clones are present; in checked studies, unresolved V genes account for under half, and no reason is known for the remainder. In this sample the table shows 12,000 or so clones, approximately 85% of which occur a single time. The ten largest clonotypes hold 0.9% to 1.2% of the sample. Repertoires were sampled multiple times during chemoradiotherapy, which allowed clonal expansion in the tumor microenvironment to be followed. With regard to this clone: The target of this receptor is not known. Per-base qualities were not stored, and no clone one base away is much larger.

This specimen was collected from a patient who underwent chemoradiotherapy. This clonotype was obtained from a human donor with HPV-associated anogenital cancer.

The bases are TGTGCCAGTACCCCGCGGGGTTTCCTGGGGCTGTTTTTT. Its coded protein is CASTPRGFLGLFF. This receptor chain uses TRBV19 and TRBJ1-4; the D segment cannot be called with confidence. The CDR3 holds 13 amino acids from the cysteine to the phenylalanine. Only the CDR3 DNA is retained, 39 bases long and in frame from the first base. CDR1 LNHDA and CDR2 SQIVND were looked up in the germline V gene (reference sequence). The junction carries 20 bases between V and J, which are trimmed by 7 bases and 14 bases respectively.